The TCR beta chain under discussion was sequenced for a study of blood T cell repertoires in COVID-19. The method was immunoSEQ multiplex PCR; TCRdb's version includes in-frame clones alone and lacks a portion of them. The repertoire consists of about 170,000 clones, with roughly nine tenths occurring once and the leading ten covering 9.5% to 13%. This CDR3 has 14 amino acids. V was clipped by 1 base and J by 5 bases, with 11 bases between them. Germline CDR1 and CDR2: SGHNT and YYREEE (reference sequence). This clonotype was obtained from an older woman with COVID-19, enrolled during active disease. The source material was peripheral blood. The V call is TRBV5-4, the J call TRBJ2-3; TRBD2 is a possible D gene (5 bases). CDR3 nucleotides: TGTGCCAGCAGCTTGTCCGGGGATGGAGATACGCAGTATTTT. It codes for CASSLSGDGDTQYF.